The sequence of this T cell receptor (beta chain) was determined in a study of T cell responses to AZD1222 COVID-19 vaccine listed by TCRdb under 2021. Broadly, across the study: A total of over 230 trial participants underwent TCR sequencing, of whom around 200 received two doses of AZD1222 and about 25 received two doses of the MenACWY control vaccine. Trial participants were enrolled by age into subgroups of 18-55, 56-69 and 70-plus years, and around 150, 29 and 61 TCR-sequenced participants, respectively, were included in these subgroups. Overall study outcomes, separate from this receptor: Spike-specific TCR breadth and depth rose significantly after two AZD1222 doses compared with day 0 and with MenACWY recipients. Conclusions about previously exposed vaccinees are limited because only 6 or 7 AZD1222 recipients were SARS-CoV-2 seropositive at baseline. Participants were mostly white British, with more females than males. The authors suggested clonal diversity may have been underestimated. Because no samples from the day 14 peak response were available, repertoires could be characterized only after the peak T cell response. The vaccine-associated CD4 TCRs covered the entire spike protein, and the dominant responses fell in regions 160-218 and 743-854. In the small 56-69-year group, the increase in depth fell short of significance, most likely because of low power. Nearly half of unique spike-specific TCRs reportedly recognized epitopes outside regions mutated in the B.1.351 and B.1.1.7 variants.

The CDR1 and CDR2 encoded by the germline V gene (reference sequence) are DFQATT and SNEGSKA. The CDR3 goes from the cysteine to the phenylalanine over 14 residues. Kept here is only the CDR3 DNA, which spans 42 bases and is read in frame from base 1. Trimming takes 3 bases from V and 0 bases from J, and the germline ends sit 9 bases apart. What this sample's time point label stands for: baseline before first vaccination. The intended sense of this specimen's treatment or condition label: meningococcal conjugate vaccine given as trial control. Vaccinee samples were obtained from the UK trials COV001 and COV002, which included a single-blind randomized controlled phase 2/3 trial of AZD1222 (ChAdOx1 nCoV-19) in healthy adults. For TCRbeta chain sequencing, PBMC samples were collected from trial participants at day 0 and at day 28 after the second dose. The CDR3 regions of human TCRbeta chains were subjected to immunosequencing. As for how the authors treated the data: Repertoire TCRs were matched against a reference library of SARS-CoV-2-specific TCRs generated with the MIRA antigen-specificity platform. Breadth was defined as the fraction of unique TCRs that were SARS-CoV-2-associated. Depth was defined as the fraction of total T cells that were SARS-CoV-2-associated. Each spike-specific TCR was assigned to its reactive spike region and to a CD4 or CD8 class using the MIRA data. Log10-transformed breadth and depth values were compared by one-way ANOVA with Sidak's multiple comparisons tests. This immuneACCESS table, as held by TCRdb, lists in-frame sequences with V and J called but not all clones. Of the missing ones, under half trace to an unresolved V gene in checked studies; the others have no known cause. V and J calls plus clone size are reproduced from that table; the DNA served to infer D and trimming. The sample has 80,000 or so clones on record, around 90% of them singletons. The top ten hold 5% of the sample.

This clone was seen only a few times. What antigen it recognizes has not been identified. No much larger clone exists at a distance of one base, and base qualities are not known. The V and J genes are TRBV20-1 and TRBJ2-1; a confident D gene designation cannot be given. The sequence was collected from an adult in good health. The starting material was peripheral blood, obtained on day 0 of MenACWY control vaccination. The DNA is as follows: TGCAGTGCTAGTGTCGGGTCCTCCTACAATGAGCAGTTCTTC. This translates into CSASVGSSYNEQFF.